The present T cell receptor (beta chain) was sequenced within a study of cytomegalovirus exposure and HLA in healthy donors. As for the study in general: Of all 400 or so donors who were genotyped, 75% to 90% belonged to the Caucasian-associated ancestry cluster. Study conclusions and caveats: Clonal expansion, a later analysis showed, was greater in HLA-associated TCR beta chains than in equally common others. In vitro checks showed that a few CMV-associated chains really do target CMV antigens.

CDR3 length: 13 residues. With 0 bases removed from V and 7 bases from J, the gap between germline ends came to 8 bases. Germline values: CDR1 SGHKS, CDR2 YYEKEE (reference sequence). Primers: 60 Vbeta forward and 13 Jbeta reverse. Generated by immunoSEQ multiplex PCR, the TCRdb table keeps only in-frame clones and is missing some. The sample yields around 140,000 clones, approximately 84% seen once. Only one count was recorded for this clone. Its antigen is undetermined. The chain links TRBV5-5 to TRBJ1-5; tentative D call: TRBD1 (6 bases). This receptor was obtained from a woman between 35 and 50 years old in good health and CMV-seronegative. Sequenced sample: PBMCs. The CDR3 region has the DNA TGTGCCAGCAGCTTGGCGGGGGGCCAGCCCCAGCATTTT. Amino acids: CASSLAGGQPQHF.